One and the same sample provided the 4 T cell receptor beta chains below, sequenced in a study of Ad26.COV2.S vaccination and SARS-CoV-2 variants. Profiling relied on immunoSEQ multiplex PCR, and the TCRdb table lists in-frame clones only, not all of them. The repertoire holds under 300,000 clones, with around 88% as singletons. Treatment defined: over 15 received Ad26.COV2.S at low or high dose, single or two shots; roughly 5 received placebo; per-sample allocation not given. The study sampled participants on day 63 after the first vaccine or placebo injection. Sequences were derived from peripheral blood, sampled in a trial of Ad26.COV2.S vaccine versus placebo. The origin of the receptors is a person aged 18-60 years who received the Ad26.COV2.S COVID-19 vaccine or a placebo.

The chain links TRBV7-9 to TRBJ2-5, with TRBD1 matching over 7 bases. The CDR3 extends over 12 amino acids. J lost 5 bases, V lost 3 bases, and 0 bases had no gene match. Germline lookup yields CDR1 SEHNR and CDR2 FQNEAQ (reference sequence). As DNA, the CDR3 is TGTGCCAGCAGCTTCAGGGGGGAGACCCAGTACTTC. Translating it yields CASSFRGETQYF.

V and J are TRBV5-4 and TRBJ2-1, with 10 bases matching TRBD2. V was clipped by 2 bases and J by 3 bases; unmatched bases: 8. This CDR3 has 17 amino acids. The germline CDR1 and CDR2 sequences are SGHNT and YYREEE (reference sequence). This chain's CDR3 is CASSLAGGPVYYNEQFF. The CDR3 DNA follows: TGTGCCAGCAGCTTAGCGGGAGGGCCCGTTTACTACAATGAGCAGTTCTTC.

The CDR3 region has the DNA TGTGCCAGTAGCGGGACCTTAGCTACTGAAGCTTTCTTT. This sequence encodes CASSGTLATEAFF. The rearrangement links TRBV2 to TRBJ1-1, with D tentatively TRBD1 (5 bases). This CDR3 is 13 amino acids long. The V gene lost 9 bases and the J gene lost 5 bases, with 16 bases spanning the gap. The germline V gene encodes CDR1 SNHLY and CDR2 FYNNEI.

The chain has TRBV14 and TRBJ2-2; no clear D. Looked up from germline, CDR1 is SGHDN and CDR2 is FVKESK. V was shortened by 1 base and J by 3 bases, with 3 bases between the two germline ends. This CDR3 is built from 13 residues. As DNA, the CDR3 is TGTGCCAGCAGCCAAGTTTACACCGGGGAGCTGTTTTTT. Amino acid sequence: CASSQVYTGELFF.